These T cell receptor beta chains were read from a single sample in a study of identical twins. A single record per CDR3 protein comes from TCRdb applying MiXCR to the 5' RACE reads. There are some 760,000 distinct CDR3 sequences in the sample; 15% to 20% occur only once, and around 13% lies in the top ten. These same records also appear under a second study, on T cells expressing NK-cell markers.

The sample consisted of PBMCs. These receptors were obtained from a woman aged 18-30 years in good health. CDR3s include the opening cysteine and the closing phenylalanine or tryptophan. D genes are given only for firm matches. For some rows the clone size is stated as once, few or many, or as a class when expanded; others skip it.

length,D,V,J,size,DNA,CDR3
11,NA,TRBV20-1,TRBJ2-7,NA,TGCAGTGCTAGTTTCGGGGATCTTGAGTACTTC,CSASFGDLEYF
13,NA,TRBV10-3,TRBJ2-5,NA,TGTGCCATCAGCTACAGGGGAGGGGAGACCCAGTACTTC,CAISYRGGETQYF
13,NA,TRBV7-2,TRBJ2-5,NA,TGTGCCAGCAGCGTCAGAAGAAGAGAGACCCAGTACTTC,CASSVRRRETQYF
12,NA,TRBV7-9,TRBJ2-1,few,TGTGCCGGGGAACAGGAGAACAATGAGCAGTTCTTC,CAGEQENNEQFF
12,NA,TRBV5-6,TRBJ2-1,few,TGTGCCAGCAGCAAACAGTCTGGTGAGCAGTTCTTC,CASSKQSGEQFF
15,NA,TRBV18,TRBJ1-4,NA,TGTGCCAGCTCAACGATCGGACATACTAATGAAAAACTGTTTTTT,CASSTIGHTNEKLFF
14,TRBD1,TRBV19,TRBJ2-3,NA,TGTGCCAGTTCGGACAGGGGTCAGACAGATACGCAGTATTTT,CASSDRGQTDTQYF
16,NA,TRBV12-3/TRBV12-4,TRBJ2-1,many,TGTGCCAGCATCCTATCCGGAGCGGCCTCCTACAATGAGCAGTTCTTC,CASILSGAASYNEQFF
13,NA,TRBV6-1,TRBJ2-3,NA,TGTGCCAGCAGCGTTCCGAGCCCCGATACGCAGTATTTT,CASSVPSPDTQYF
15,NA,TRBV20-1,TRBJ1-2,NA,TGCAGTGCTAGCGCCACCGGGAGATCTAACTATGGCTACACCTTC,CSASATGRSNYGYTF
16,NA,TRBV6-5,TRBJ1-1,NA,TGTGCCAGCAGTTACTCGACGGGACACCGGGTAGCCGAAGCTTTCTTT,CASSYSTGHRVAEAFF
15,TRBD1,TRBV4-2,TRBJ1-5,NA,TGTGCCAGCAGCCAGTGGACAGGGGGGAATCAGCCCCAGCATTTT,CASSQWTGGNQPQHF
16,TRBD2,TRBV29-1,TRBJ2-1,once,TGCAGCGTCCCCGGCGGTAGCGGGGGCCGCGGGAATGAGCAGTTCTTC,CSVPGGSGGRGNEQFF
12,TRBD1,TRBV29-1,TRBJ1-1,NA,TGCAGCGCTGAAACAGGGGAGGGGTACGCTTTCTTT,CSAETGEGYAFF
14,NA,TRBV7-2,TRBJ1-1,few,TGTGCCAGCAGCTTAGGGGGGAGTCCAACTGAAGCTTTCTTT,CASSLGGSPTEAFF
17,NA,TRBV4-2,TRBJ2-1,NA,TGTGCCAGCAGCCAAGGACTAGCTAGGGGGTTAATGGATGAGCAGTTCTTC,CASSQGLARGLMDEQFF
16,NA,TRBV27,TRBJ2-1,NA,TGTGCCAGCAGCCAACGGGGGCCCCCATCCTACAATGAGCAGTTCTTC,CASSQRGPPSYNEQFF
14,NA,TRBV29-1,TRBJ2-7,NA,TGCAGCGTCGGCGAGGGTGGGGCCCCCTACGAGCAGTACTTC,CSVGEGGAPYEQYF
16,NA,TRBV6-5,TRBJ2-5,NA,TGTGCCAGCAGTCACCGGACCCACAGGGCGATAGCGACCCAGTACTTC,CASSHRTHRAIATQYF
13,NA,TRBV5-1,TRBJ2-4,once,TGCGCCAGCAGCTTGGAGGCGGTGGGCATTCAGTACTTC,CASSLEAVGIQYF
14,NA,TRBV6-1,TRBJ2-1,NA,TGTGCCAGCAGTGAAGCTCGACACTCAAATGAGCAGTTCTTC,CASSEARHSNEQFF
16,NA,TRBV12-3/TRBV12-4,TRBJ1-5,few,TGTGCCAGCAGTTTACGGGCGCGATATAGCAATCAGCCCCAGCATTTT,CASSLRARYSNQPQHF
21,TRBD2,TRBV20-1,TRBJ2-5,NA,TGCAGTGCTAATTCGGTCCTGGGACTAGCGACTGACACGAATTTCCAAGAGACCCAGTACTTC,CSANSVLGLATDTNFQETQYF
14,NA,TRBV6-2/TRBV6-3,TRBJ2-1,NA,TGTGCCACCGGGGACTTCAGCTCCTACAATGAGCAGTTCTTC,CATGDFSSYNEQFF
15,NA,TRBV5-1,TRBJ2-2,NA,TGCGCCAGCAGCTTCGCACGGGCTCCGGACGGGGAGCTGTTTTTT,CASSFARAPDGELFF
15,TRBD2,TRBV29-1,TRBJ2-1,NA,TGCAGCGTTTTAGGACTAGCGGGAGGGAGGGGTGAGCAGTTCTTC,CSVLGLAGGRGEQFF
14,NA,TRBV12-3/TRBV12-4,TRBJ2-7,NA,TGTGCCAGCAGTTTTCAGTTCCCCTTGACCGAGCAGTACTTC,CASSFQFPLTEQYF
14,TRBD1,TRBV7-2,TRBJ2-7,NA,TGTGCCAGCAGCCAGGACAGGAGCTCCTACGAGCAGTACTTC,CASSQDRSSYEQYF
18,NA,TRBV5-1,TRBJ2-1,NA,TGCGCCAGCAGCTTGGGGGTGATGGCCCTTCGGTCCTACAATGAGCAGTTCTTC,CASSLGVMALRSYNEQFF
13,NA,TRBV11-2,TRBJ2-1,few,TGTGCCAGCAGCTTAACCCACTCCTATGAGCAGTTCTTC,CASSLTHSYEQFF
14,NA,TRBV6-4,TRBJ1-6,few,TGTGCCAGCAGTGGGACATTGGGAGTGGGACCCCTCCACTTT,CASSGTLGVGPLHF
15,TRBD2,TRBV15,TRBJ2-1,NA,TGTGCCACCAGCAGATTGACTAGCGATATAGGTGAGCAGTTCTTC,CATSRLTSDIGEQFF
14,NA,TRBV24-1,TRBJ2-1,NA,TGTGCCACCAGTGATCCCAACGGGCACAATGAGCAGTTCTTC,CATSDPNGHNEQFF
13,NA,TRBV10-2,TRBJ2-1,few,TGCGCCAGCAGTTGGGAGTCCTACAATGAGCAGTTCTTC,CASSWESYNEQFF
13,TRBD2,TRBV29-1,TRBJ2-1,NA,TGCAGCGCCGGACTAGCAGATTACAATGAGCAGTTCTTC,CSAGLADYNEQFF
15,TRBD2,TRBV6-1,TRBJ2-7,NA,TGTGCCAGCAGCCAGCGGGGGGTAATATCCTACGAGCAGTACTTC,CASSQRGVISYEQYF
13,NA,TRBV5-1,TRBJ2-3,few,TGCGCCAGCAGTAGGGGGGGTCAAGATACGCAGTATTTT,CASSRGGQDTQYF
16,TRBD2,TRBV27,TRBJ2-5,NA,TGTGCCAGCACCCCCGGGAGGTCTTCCTACCTAGAGACCCAGTACTTC,CASTPGRSSYLETQYF
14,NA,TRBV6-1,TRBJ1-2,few,TGTGCCAGCAGCCACGGGGGGGACGGCTATGGCTACACCTTC,CASSHGGDGYGYTF
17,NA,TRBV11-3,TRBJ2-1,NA,TGCGCCAGCAGCTTAAGATTCGGGCCGGGGTTCCACAATGAGCAGTTCTTC,CASSLRFGPGFHNEQFF